The 14 T cell receptor beta chains presented below share a single source sample, sequenced in a study of blood T cell repertoires in COVID-19. Data came from immunoSEQ multiplex PCR; TCRdb stores just in-frame clones and leaves some out. The repertoire holds just over 250,000 clones, with approximately 86% as singletons. The sample comprised peripheral blood. These receptors all stem from a man aged 40-49 years who had recovered from COVID-19.

This clone has a single count. V gene TRBV7-7 combines with J gene TRBJ2-5, with 7 bases lining up with TRBD1. Germline trimming cut 5 bases from V and 1 base from J; bases unmatched to any gene: 7. Per the germline V gene, CDR1 is SSHAT and CDR2 is FNYEAQ (reference sequence). CDR3 length: 15 amino acids. CDR3 nucleotides: TGTGCCAGCAGCGCGACAGGGAGCACCCAAGAGACCCAGTACTTC. It yields the protein CASSATGSTQETQYF.

This rearrangement joins TRBV4-1 to TRBJ1-4; weak D call: TRBD1 (6 bases). CDR3 length: 13 residues. The germline V and J ends were trimmed by 4 bases and 7 bases, with 10 bases remaining between them. Germline V lookup: CDR1 MGHRA, CDR2 YSYEKL. The DNA for the CDR3 is TGCGCCAGCAGCCCCCGACAGGTTGAAAAACTGTTTTTT. This codes for CASSPRQVEKLFF.

V is TRBV18 and J is TRBJ2-1; 9 nucleotides line up with TRBD1. Germline CDR1 reads KGHSH; CDR2 reads LQKENI. The CDR3 totals 18 residues. V lost 4 bases, J lost 0 bases, and 10 bases stayed unmatched. The CDR3 region has the DNA TGTGCCAGCTCACGGAGGCCGGGACAGGGATCCTCCTACAATGAGCAGTTCTTC. Translation: CASSRRPGQGSSYNEQFF.

The V gene is TRBV2, the J gene TRBJ2-7, with D perhaps TRBD1 (6 bases). CDR1 and CDR2 (germline): SNHLY, FYNNEI. The CDR3 covers 11 residues. Trimming removed 8 bases from V and 12 bases from J, with 17 bases in between. The CDR3 nucleotides read TGTGCCAGCCCCCTGGGGGACAATCCGTACTTC. Translated, it gives CASPLGDNPYF.

Here the CDR3 reads CASSQVQGWTEAFF. Written as DNA, the CDR3 is TGTGCCAGCAGCCAAGTTCAGGGATGGACTGAAGCTTTCTTT. V is TRBV3-1 (or the pseudogene TRBV3-2) and J is TRBJ1-1, with D perhaps matching TRBD1 (5 bases). V lost 1 base to trimming and J lost 5 bases, with 11 bases between them. Germline V gene data show CDR1 as LGHDT and CDR2 as YNNKEL (reference sequence). There are 14 residues in the CDR3.

This chain links TRBV2 with TRBJ1-5, with 9 bases lining up with TRBD1. Trimming took 5 bases from V and 4 from J; bases not matched to a gene: 18. The CDR3 is made up of 19 amino acids. Germline V gene sequence: CDR1 SNHLY, CDR2 FYNNEI. Here the CDR3 reads CASSTINRIRDRVNQPQHF. The CDR3 DNA reads as TGTGCCAGCAGTACCATCAACCGCATTAGGGACAGGGTAAATCAGCCCCAGCATTTT. Full variable domain (outside the CDR3, taken from reference TRBV2 and TRBJ1-5): EPEVTQTPSHQVTQMGQEVILRCVPISNHLYFYWYRQILGQKVEFLVSFYNNEISEKSEIFDDQFSVERPDGSNFTLKIRSTKLEDSAMYFCASSTINRIRDRVNQPQHFGDGTRLSIL.

The chain carries TRBV12-5 and TRBJ2-7; D remains ambiguous. This CDR3 spans 11 amino acids. V was cut by 3 bases and J by 5 bases, with 5 bases left in between. Germline V lookup: CDR1 LGHNT, CDR2 FRNRAP. CDR3 nucleotides: TGTGCTAGTGGTTTCTTAAACGAGCAGTACTTC. Its translation: CASGFLNEQYF.

The rearrangement links TRBV7-9 to TRBJ2-7, with a tentative D call TRBD2 (6 bases). The CDR3 has 17 residues. In germline, CDR1 is SEHNR, CDR2 FQNEAQ (reference sequence). The V and J ends lost 5 bases and 2 bases respectively, with 22 bases between them. The chain's CDR3 is CASSRRDGAGRPYEQYF. For the CDR3, the DNA is TGTGCCAGCAGCAGGAGGGATGGGGCAGGGAGGCCCTACGAGCAGTACTTC.

The chain uses TRBV19 and TRBJ2-1, with TRBD2 as a possible D gene (5 bases). The V and J ends lost 5 bases and 6 bases respectively, with 14 bases between them. Per the germline V gene, CDR1 is LNHDA and CDR2 is SQIVND (reference sequence). The CDR3 runs 14 residues. This CDR3 is CASSPAYGINEQFF. CDR3 sequence (DNA): TGTGCCAGTAGTCCAGCTTACGGGATCAATGAGCAGTTCTTC.

This clone appeared a single time. The chain has TRBV9 and TRBJ2-5, with D hard to call. Looked up from germline, CDR1 is SGDLS and CDR2 is YYNGEE. Trimming shortened V by 0 bases and J by 0 bases, and 9 bases separated the two germline ends. The CDR3 sequence is 15 residues long. The CDR3 loop is CASSVDPRYQETQYF. The CDR3 nucleotides read TGTGCCAGCAGCGTAGATCCTAGATACCAAGAGACCCAGTACTTC.

Only a few counts were recorded for this clone. The rearrangement links TRBV5-1 to TRBJ2-7; D might be TRBD1 (5 bases). Trimming took off 3 bases at V and 6 bases at J, with 13 bases between the two ends. The CDR3 sequence is 13 residues long. Looked up from germline, CDR1 is SGHRS and CDR2 is YFSETQ. The CDR3 here is CASSSSDMREQYF. In nucleotides, the CDR3 is TGCGCCAGCAGCTCCTCGGACATGCGCGAGCAGTACTTC.

The rearrangement links TRBV19 to TRBJ1-2; tentatively, D is TRBD1 (5 bases). Germline V lookup: CDR1 LNHDA, CDR2 SQIVND (reference sequence). V lost 1 base and J 4 bases, leaving 7 bases between the germline ends. This CDR3 is built from 13 residues. CDR3 nucleotide sequence: TGTGCCAGTAGTATAGGGGGCACCTATGGCTACACCTTC. This gives the protein CASSIGGTYGYTF. Full variable domain (remainder filled in from reference TRBV19 and TRBJ1-2): DGGITQSPKYLFRKEGQNVTLSCEQNLNHDAMYWYRQDPGQGLRLIYYSQIVNDFQKGDIAEGYSVSREKKESFPLTVTSAQKNPTAFYLCASSIGGTYGYTFGSGTRLTVV.

The chain uses TRBV7-2 and TRBJ2-5; TRBD2 aligns across 10 bases. CDR3 length: 15 amino acids. Trimming took 4 bases from V and 4 from J; bases not matched to a gene: 6. CDR1 SGHTA and CDR2 FQGNSA come from the germline V gene. CDR3 sequence reads: CASSSLAGGGETQYF. The CDR3 DNA reads as TGTGCCAGCAGCTCATTAGCGGGGGGTGGAGAGACCCAGTACTTC.

This chain links TRBV5-1 with TRBJ2-2, with D unclear. The CDR3 spans 13 residues. CDR1 is SGHRS and CDR2 is YFSETQ in the germline V gene. Trimming stripped 7 bases from V and 1 base from J, with 8 bases between. The CDR3 here is CASQVLNTGELFF. In DNA, the CDR3 is TGCGCCAGCCAGGTTTTGAACACCGGGGAGCTGTTTTTT. The complete variable domain, with remaining parts taken from reference TRBV5-1 and TRBJ2-2, reads KAGVTQTPRYLIKTRGQQVTLSCSPISGHRSVSWYQQTPGQGLQFLFEYFSETQRNKGNFPGRFSGRQFSNSRSEMNVSTLELGDSALYLCASQVLNTGELFFGEGSRLTVL.